This TCR beta chain was profiled in a study of immune cell composition in non-small cell lung cancer. Study findings and constraints: Squamous carcinomas (approximately 80%) more often had tumour-associated clones >0.5% than adenocarcinomas (roughly 35%). Squamous lung tumours showed higher top 10 clone scores and clonality than adenocarcinomas.

Using immunoSEQ multiplex PCR, the repertoire was profiled, and TCRdb retains in-frame clones only, with some absent. Of about 10,000 clones listed, 68% were seen once; the top ten hold 7.5% to 9.5%. Template was genomic DNA from frozen, unsorted single-cell suspensions. Remarks on this clone: The target antigen is unknown.

V was cut by 5 bases and J by 6 bases, with 17 bases left in between. Germline CDR1 SQVTM, CDR2 ANQGSEA. The CDR3 is 13 amino acids. The TCR sequence derives from a human donor with non-small cell lung cancer. The rearrangement links TRBV29-1 to TRBJ2-7, with D perhaps TRBD2 (5 bases). The source material was lung tumor tissue. The CDR3 is CSVKTGITSEQYF. In nucleotides, the CDR3 is TGCAGCGTTAAGACGGGGATCACATCCGAGCAGTACTTC.